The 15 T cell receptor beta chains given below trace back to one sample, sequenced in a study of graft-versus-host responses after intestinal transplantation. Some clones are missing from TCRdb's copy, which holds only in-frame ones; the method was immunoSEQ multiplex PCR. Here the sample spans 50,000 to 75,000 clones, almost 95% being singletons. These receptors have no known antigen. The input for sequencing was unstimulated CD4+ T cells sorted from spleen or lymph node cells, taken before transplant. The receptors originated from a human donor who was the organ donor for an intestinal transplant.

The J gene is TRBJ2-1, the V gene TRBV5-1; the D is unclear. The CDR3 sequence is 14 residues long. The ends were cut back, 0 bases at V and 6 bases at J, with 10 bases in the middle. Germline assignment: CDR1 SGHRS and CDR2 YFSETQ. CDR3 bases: TGCGCCAGCAGCTTGGACCTAGTACCCAATGAGCAGTTCTTC. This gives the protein CASSLDLVPNEQFF.

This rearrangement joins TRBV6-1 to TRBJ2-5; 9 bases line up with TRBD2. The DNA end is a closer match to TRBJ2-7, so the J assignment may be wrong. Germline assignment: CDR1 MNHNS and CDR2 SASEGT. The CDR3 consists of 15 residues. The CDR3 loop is CASSVLAGASYEQYF. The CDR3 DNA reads TGTGCCAGCAGTGTATTAGCGGGGGCCTCCTACGAGCAGTACTTC.

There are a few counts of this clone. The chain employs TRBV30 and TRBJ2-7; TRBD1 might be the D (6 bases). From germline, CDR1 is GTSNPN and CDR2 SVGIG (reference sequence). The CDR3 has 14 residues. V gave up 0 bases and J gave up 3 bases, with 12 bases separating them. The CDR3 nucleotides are TGTGCCTGGAGTGTACAGGGCGGGTACTACGAGCAGTACTTC. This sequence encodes CAWSVQGGYYEQYF.

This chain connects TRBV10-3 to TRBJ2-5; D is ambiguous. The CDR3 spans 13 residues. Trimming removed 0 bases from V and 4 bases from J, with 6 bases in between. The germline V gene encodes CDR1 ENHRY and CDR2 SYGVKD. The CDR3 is CAISESSRETQYF. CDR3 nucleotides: TGTGCCATCAGTGAGTCGTCCCGAGAGACCCAGTACTTC.

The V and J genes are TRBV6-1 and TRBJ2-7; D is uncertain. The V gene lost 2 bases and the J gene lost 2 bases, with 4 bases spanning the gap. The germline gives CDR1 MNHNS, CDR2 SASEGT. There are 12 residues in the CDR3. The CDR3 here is CASSERPYEQYF. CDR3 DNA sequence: TGTGCCAGCAGTGAACGGCCCTACGAGCAGTACTTC.

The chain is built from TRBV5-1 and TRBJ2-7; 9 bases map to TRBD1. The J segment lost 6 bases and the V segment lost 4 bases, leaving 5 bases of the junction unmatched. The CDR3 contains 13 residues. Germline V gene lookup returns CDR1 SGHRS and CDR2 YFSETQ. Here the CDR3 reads CASSGGQGGEQYF. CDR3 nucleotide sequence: TGCGCCAGCAGCGGGGGACAGGGAGGCGAGCAGTACTTC.

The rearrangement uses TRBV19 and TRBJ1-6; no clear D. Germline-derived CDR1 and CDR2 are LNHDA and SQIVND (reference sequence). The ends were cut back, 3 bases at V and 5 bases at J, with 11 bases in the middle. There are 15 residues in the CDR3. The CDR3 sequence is CASSISPGNNSPLHF. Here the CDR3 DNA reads TGTGCCAGTAGTATTTCGCCGGGGAATAATTCACCCCTCCACTTT.

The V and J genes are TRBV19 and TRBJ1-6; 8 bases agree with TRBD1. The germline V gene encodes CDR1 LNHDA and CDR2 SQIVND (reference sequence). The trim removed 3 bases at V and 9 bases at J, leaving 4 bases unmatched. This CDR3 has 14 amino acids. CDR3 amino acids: CASSIQGAGSPLHF. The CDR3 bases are TGTGCCAGTAGTATTCAGGGGGCCGGTTCACCCCTCCACTTT.

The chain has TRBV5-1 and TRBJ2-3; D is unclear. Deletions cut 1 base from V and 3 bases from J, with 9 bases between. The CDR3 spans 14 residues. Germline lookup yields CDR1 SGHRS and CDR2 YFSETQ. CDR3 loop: CASSLTRETDTQYF. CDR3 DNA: TGCGCCAGCAGCTTGACGAGAGAAACAGATACGCAGTATTTT.

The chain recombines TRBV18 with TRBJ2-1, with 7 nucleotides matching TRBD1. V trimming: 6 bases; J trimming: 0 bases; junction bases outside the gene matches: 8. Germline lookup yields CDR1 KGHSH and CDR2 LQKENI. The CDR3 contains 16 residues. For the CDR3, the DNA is TGTGCCAGCTCGAACAGGGGCTCGAACTCCTACAATGAGCAGTTCTTC. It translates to CASSNRGSNSYNEQFF.

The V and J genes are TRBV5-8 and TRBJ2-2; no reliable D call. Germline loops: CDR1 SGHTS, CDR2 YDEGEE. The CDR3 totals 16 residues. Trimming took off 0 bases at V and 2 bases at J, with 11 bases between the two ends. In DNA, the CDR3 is TGTGCCAGCAGCTTGGGGCAGAAAACTAACACCGGGGAGCTGTTTTTT. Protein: CASSLGQKTNTGELFF.

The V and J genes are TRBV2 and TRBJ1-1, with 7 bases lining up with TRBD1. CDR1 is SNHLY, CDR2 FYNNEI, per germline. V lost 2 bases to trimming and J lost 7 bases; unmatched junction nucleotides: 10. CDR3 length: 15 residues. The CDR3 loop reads CASSEWDRPPSEAFF. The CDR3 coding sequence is TGTGCCAGCAGTGAATGGGACAGACCGCCCAGTGAAGCTTTCTTT.

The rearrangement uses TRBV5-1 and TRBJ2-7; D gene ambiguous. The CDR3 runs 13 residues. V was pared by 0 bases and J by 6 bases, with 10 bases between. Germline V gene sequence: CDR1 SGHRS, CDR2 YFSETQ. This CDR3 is CASSLGERGEQYF. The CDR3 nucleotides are TGCGCCAGCAGCTTGGGGGAAAGAGGCGAGCAGTACTTC.

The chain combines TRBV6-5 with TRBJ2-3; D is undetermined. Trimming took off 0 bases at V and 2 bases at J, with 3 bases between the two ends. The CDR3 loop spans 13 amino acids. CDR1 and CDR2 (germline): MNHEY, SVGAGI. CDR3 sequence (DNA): TGTGCCAGCAGTTACTCCGACACAGATACGCAGTATTTT. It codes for CASSYSDTDTQYF.

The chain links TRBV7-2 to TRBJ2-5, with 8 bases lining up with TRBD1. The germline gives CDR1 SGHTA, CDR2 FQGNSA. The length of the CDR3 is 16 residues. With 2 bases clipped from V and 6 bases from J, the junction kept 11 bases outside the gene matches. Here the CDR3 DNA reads TGTGCCAGCAGCTTAAATACCCCAGGGGGCGGAAAGACCCAGTACTTC. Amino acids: CASSLNTPGGGKTQYF.